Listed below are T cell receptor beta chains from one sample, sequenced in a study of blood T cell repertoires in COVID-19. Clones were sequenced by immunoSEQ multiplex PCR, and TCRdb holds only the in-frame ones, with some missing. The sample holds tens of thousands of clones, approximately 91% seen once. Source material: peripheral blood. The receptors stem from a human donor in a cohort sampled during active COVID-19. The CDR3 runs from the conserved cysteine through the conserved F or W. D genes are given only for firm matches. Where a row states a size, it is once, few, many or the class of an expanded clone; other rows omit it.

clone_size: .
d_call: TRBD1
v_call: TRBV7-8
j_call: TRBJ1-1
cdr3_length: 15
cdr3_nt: TGTGCCAGCAGTCTCGAGGGACAGGCGAACACTGAAGCTTTCTTT
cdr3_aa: CASSLEGQANTEAFF

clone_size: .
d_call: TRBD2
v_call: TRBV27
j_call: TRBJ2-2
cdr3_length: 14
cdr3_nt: TGTGCCAGCAGTCCAATAGCGGGAACCGGGGAGCTGTTTTTT
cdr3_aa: CASSPIAGTGELFF

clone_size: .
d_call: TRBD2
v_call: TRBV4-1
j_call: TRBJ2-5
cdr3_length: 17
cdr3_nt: TGCGCCAGCAGCCAAGAGAGGGTGGTAGCGGGGGAAGAGACCCAGTACTTC
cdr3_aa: CASSQERVVAGEETQYF

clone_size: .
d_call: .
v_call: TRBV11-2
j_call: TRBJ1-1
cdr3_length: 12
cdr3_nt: TGTGCCAGCAGCTTAGGGACACTTGAAGCTTTCTTT
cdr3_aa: CASSLGTLEAFF

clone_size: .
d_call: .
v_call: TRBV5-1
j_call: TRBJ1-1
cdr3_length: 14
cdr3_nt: TGCGCCAGCAGCGGGCTGGGCGCCGACACTGAAGCTTTCTTT
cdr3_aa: CASSGLGADTEAFF

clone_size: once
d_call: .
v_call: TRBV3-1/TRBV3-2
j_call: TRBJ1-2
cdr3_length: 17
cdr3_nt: TGTGCCAGCAGCCAAGTAGGAGCCCCAGTTAGGGGGTATGGCTACACCTTC
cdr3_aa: CASSQVGAPVRGYGYTF

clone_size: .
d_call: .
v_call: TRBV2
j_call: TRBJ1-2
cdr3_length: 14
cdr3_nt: TGTGCCAGCAGTGACAGGAGCGGATACTATGGCTACACCTTC
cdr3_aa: CASSDRSGYYGYTF

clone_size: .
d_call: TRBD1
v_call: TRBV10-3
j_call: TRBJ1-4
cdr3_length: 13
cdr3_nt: TGTGCCATCAGCCAGGGGGGCAGTGAAAAACTGTTTTTT
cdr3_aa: CAISQGGSEKLFF

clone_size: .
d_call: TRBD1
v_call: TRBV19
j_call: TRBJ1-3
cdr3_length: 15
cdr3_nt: TGTGCCAGTAGACCTACCGGGACAGGGTCAAACACCATATATTTT
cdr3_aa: CASRPTGTGSNTIYF

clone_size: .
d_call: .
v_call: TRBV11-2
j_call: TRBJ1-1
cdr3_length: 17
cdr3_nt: TGTGCCAGCAGCTTAGGTGGGGGCTGGGCTGGGAACACTGAAGCTTTCTTT
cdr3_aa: CASSLGGGWAGNTEAFF

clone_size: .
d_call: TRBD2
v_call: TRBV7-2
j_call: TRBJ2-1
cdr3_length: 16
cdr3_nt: TGTGCCAGCAGCTTAGCGGCTAGCGGGGGGTACAATGAGCAGTTCTTC
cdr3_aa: CASSLAASGGYNEQFF

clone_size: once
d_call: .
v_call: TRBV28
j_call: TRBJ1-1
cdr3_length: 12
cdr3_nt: TGTGCCAGCAGCTTCGGCGGGAATAAAGCTTTCTTT
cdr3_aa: CASSFGGNKAFF

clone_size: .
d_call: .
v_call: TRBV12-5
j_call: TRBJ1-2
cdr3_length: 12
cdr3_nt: TGTGCTAGTGGATCCCTGCAGGGAGGCTACACCTTC
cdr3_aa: CASGSLQGGYTF

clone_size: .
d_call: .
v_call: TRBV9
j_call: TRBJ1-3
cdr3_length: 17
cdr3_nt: TGTGCCAGCAGCGTAAGGGAAGGGGGTTCCTCTGGAAACACCATATATTTT
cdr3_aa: CASSVREGGSSGNTIYF

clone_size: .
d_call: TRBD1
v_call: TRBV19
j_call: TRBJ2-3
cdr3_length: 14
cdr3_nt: TGTGCCAGTAATATTGGGACAGGGACAGATACGCAGTATTTT
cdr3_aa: CASNIGTGTDTQYF

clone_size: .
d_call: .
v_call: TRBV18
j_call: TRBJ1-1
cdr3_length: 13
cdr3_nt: TGTGCCAGCTCACCTCTTCCGGGGGGTGAAGCTTTCTTT
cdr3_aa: CASSPLPGGEAFF

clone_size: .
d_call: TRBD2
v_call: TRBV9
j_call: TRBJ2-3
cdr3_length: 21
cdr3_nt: TGTGCCAGCAGCGAAGATCCGGGTTGGCTAGCGGGGGCCGGGGGCACAGATACGCAGTATTTT
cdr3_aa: CASSEDPGWLAGAGGTDTQYF

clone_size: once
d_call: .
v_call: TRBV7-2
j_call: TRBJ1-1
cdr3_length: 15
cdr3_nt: TGTGCCAGCAGCTCAGGGTTAGGGGGAAGCACTGAAGCTTTCTTT
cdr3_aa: CASSSGLGGSTEAFF

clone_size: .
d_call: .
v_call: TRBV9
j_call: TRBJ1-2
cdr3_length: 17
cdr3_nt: TGTGCCAGCAGCTCCCCGGGGACCATAAAAGGCCAGGGGGGCTACACCTTC
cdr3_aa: CASSSPGTIKGQGGYTF

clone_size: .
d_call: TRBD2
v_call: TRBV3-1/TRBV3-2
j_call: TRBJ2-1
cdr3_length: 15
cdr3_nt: TGTGCCAGCAGCCAAGAAGGGACTAGCGTCAATGAGCAGTTCTTC
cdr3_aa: CASSQEGTSVNEQFF

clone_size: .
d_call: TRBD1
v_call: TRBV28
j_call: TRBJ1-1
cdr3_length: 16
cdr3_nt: TGTGCCAGCAGTTTGCCGACAGGGTCATCGGACACTGAAGCTTTCTTT
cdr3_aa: CASSLPTGSSDTEAFF

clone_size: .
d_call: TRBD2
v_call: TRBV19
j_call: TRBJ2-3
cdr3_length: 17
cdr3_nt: TGTGCCAGTAGTATAGATCAGACTAGCGGGAAAGCAGATACGCAGTATTTT
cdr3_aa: CASSIDQTSGKADTQYF

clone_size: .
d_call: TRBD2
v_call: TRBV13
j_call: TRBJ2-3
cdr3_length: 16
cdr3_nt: TGTGCCAGCAGCTTAGGAGCGGGAGGGCCCACAGATACGCAGTATTTT
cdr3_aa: CASSLGAGGPTDTQYF

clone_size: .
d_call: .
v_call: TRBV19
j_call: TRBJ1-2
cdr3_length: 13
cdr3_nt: TGTGCCAGTAGTCGTGGTTGGGCGGGTGGCTACACCTTC
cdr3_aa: CASSRGWAGGYTF

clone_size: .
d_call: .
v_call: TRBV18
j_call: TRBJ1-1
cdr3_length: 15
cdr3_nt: TGTGCCAGCTCCCCACCAGAGGGCTGGGACACTGAAGCTTTCTTT
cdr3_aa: CASSPPEGWDTEAFF

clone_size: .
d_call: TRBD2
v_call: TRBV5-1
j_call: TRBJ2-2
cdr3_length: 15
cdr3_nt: TGCGCCAGCAGCTTTGCTCTGGGGGGGACCGGGGAGCTGTTTTTT
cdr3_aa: CASSFALGGTGELFF

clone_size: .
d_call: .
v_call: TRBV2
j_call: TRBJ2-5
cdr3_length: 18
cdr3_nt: TGTGCCAGCAGTGATTCCGGTTGGAGACCCTCAATCCAAGAGACCCAGTACTTC
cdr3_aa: CASSDSGWRPSIQETQYF

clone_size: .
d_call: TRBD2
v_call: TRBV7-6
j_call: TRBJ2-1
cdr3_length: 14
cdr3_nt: TGTGCCAGCAGCCCTAGCGGTCTAATCAATGAGCAGTTCTTC
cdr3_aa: CASSPSGLINEQFF

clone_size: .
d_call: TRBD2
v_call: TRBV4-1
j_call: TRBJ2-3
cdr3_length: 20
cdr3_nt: TGCGCCAGCAGCCAAGTCCCCACTAGCGGGGGCCCCCCTAGCACAGATACGCAGTATTTT
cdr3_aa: CASSQVPTSGGPPSTDTQYF

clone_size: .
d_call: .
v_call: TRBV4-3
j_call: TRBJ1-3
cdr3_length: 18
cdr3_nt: TGCGCCAGCAGCCAAGATGGGTCAGGGCCTCACTCTGGAAACACCATATATTTT
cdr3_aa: CASSQDGSGPHSGNTIYF

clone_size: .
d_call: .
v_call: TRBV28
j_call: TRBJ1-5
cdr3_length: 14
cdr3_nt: TGTGCCAGCAGTTCGGGGTTTCTGCTAAGGGCTCAGCATTTT
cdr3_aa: CASSSGFLLRAQHF

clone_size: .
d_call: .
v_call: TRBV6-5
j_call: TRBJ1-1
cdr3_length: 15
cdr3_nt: TGTGCCAGCAGTCAGACAGCTGCTATGAACACTGAAGCTTTCTTT
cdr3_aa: CASSQTAAMNTEAFF

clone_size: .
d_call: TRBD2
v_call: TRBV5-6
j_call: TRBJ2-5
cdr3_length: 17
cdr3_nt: TGTGCCAGCAGCCCGAAGGTCTGGACTAGCGGTCAAGAGACCCAGTACTTC
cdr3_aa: CASSPKVWTSGQETQYF

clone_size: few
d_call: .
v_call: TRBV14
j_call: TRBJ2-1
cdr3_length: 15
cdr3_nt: TGTGCCAGCAGCCAAGATCCCGGACAGTACAATGAGCAGTTCTTC
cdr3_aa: CASSQDPGQYNEQFF

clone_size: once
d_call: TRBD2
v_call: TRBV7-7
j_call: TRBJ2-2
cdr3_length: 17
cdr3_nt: TGTGCTAGCAGCTTAGGGCTAGCGGCTGCGAACACCGGGGAGCTGTTTTTT
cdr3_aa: CASSLGLAAANTGELFF

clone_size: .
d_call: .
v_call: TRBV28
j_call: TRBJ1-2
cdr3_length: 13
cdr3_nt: TGTGCCAGCAGAAACTGGGCCAACTATGGCTACACCTTC
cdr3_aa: CASRNWANYGYTF